The 32 T cell receptor beta chains given below trace back to one sample, sequenced in a study of OX40 agonist ivuxolimab in advanced cancers. Clones were sequenced by immunoSEQ multiplex PCR, and TCRdb holds only the in-frame ones, with some missing. Of around 20,000 clones detected, about 79% appear once; the ten largest clones hold 33%. The sample in question was CD4+ or CD8+ T cells sorted from blood, obtained in a trial of the OX40 agonist ivuxolimab. These receptor sequences come from an adult with an advanced solid tumor such as melanoma, head and neck, liver or kidney cancer.

The genes are TRBV15 and TRBJ2-5; D tentatively fits TRBD1 or TRBD2 (5 bases each). The J call is in doubt because the DNA end fits TRBJ2-7 better. Looked up from germline, CDR1 is LNHNV and CDR2 is YYDKDF (reference sequence). The CDR3 totals 15 residues. CDR3: CATSKGTVPPYEQYF. For the CDR3, the DNA is TGTGCCACCAGCAAAGGGACCGTACCGCCCTACGAGCAGTACTTC.

The chain is built from TRBV9 and TRBJ2-1; TRBD1 matches at 7 bases. Germline CDR1 reads SGDLS; CDR2 reads YYNGEE. The CDR3 is made up of 15 amino acids. Trimming removed 0 bases from V and 10 bases from J; junction bases left unmatched: 10. Here the CDR3 reads CASSVARDRVREQFF. The CDR3 DNA sequence: TGTGCCAGCAGCGTAGCAAGAGACAGGGTACGAGAGCAGTTCTTC.

The gene calls are TRBV7-9 and TRBJ2-5; D gene ambiguous. Between the trimmed V and J ends, which lost 4 bases and 0 bases, there was a span of 9 bases. CDR1 and CDR2 (germline): SEHNR, FQNEAQ (reference sequence). The CDR3 has 14 amino acids. The CDR3 reads CASSSNEYQETQYF. The CDR3 coding sequence is TGTGCCAGCAGCTCTAATGAGTACCAAGAGACCCAGTACTTC.

This clone was observed a few times. This chain links TRBV28 with TRBJ2-2; D ambiguous. With 6 bases removed from V and 1 base from J, the gap between germline ends came to 12 bases. Per the germline V gene, CDR1 is MDHEN and CDR2 is SYDVKM. The CDR3 consists of 15 residues. This CDR3 reads CASRPTTENTGELFF. CDR3 sequence (DNA): TGTGCCAGCAGACCCACCACAGAGAACACCGGGGAGCTGTTTTTT. Together with reference TRBV28 and TRBJ2-2, the CDR3 gives the full variable domain: DVKVTQSSRYLVKRTGEKVFLECVQDMDHENMFWYRQDPGLGLRLIYFSYDVKMKEKGDIPEGYSVSREKKERFSLILESASTNQTSMYLCASRPTTENTGELFFGEGSRLTVL.

This clone was seen repeatedly, ten times or more. DNA of the CDR3: TGTGCCAGCACGAAGCGGGAGGAGGGAGGCGGGACCAACGTCCTGACTTTC. Amino acids: CASTKREEGGGTNVLTF. The chain uses TRBV28 and TRBJ2-6, with 9 bases matching TRBD2. The V gene's germline CDR1 is MDHEN and CDR2 SYDVKM. J gave up 8 bases and V 7 bases, and 15 bases lay outside the gene matches. CDR3 length: 17 residues. The full variable domain, its missing parts supplied by reference TRBV28 and TRBJ2-6, is DVKVTQSSRYLVKRTGEKVFLECVQDMDHENMFWYRQDPGLGLRLIYFSYDVKMKEKGDIPEGYSVSREKKERFSLILESASTNQTSMYLCASTKREEGGGTNVLTFGAGSRLTVL.

The V call is TRBV5-4, the J call TRBJ2-7, with D perhaps TRBD1 (7 bases). V dropped 2 bases and J dropped 7 bases, with 16 bases sitting between them. CDR3 size: 14 residues. CDR1 and CDR2 (germline): SGHNT, YYREEE (reference sequence). CDR3 residues: CASSFDVQGREQYF. The DNA of the CDR3 is TGTGCCAGCAGCTTTGACGTACAGGGGAGGGAGCAGTACTTC.

The rearrangement joins TRBV27 to TRBJ2-7, with 7 bases fitting TRBD1. The CDR3 length is 14 residues. The germline gives CDR1 MNHEY, CDR2 SMNVEV (reference sequence). V gave up 1 base and J gave up 3 bases; unmatched junction bases: 3. DNA of the CDR3: TGTGCCAGCAGTTTATTTCGGGACAGCTACGAGCAGTACTTC. Translated, it gives CASSLFRDSYEQYF.

V and J are TRBV6-5 and TRBJ1-6, with D perhaps TRBD1 (6 bases). Germline V gene sequence: CDR1 MNHEY, CDR2 SVGAGI. Trimming cost V 3 bases and J 5 bases, with 11 bases left between them. The CDR3 runs 15 residues. The CDR3, as DNA: TGTGCCAGCAGTTATTCAGGGGAAAATAATTCACCCCTCCACTTT. It specifies CASSYSGENNSPLHF.

Only a few counts were recorded for this clone. This sequence joins TRBV6-5 and TRBJ1-1, with unresolved D. The V and J ends lost 7 bases and 2 bases respectively, with 14 bases between them. Germline values: CDR1 MNHEY, CDR2 SVGAGI. The CDR3 length is 14 residues. DNA for the CDR3: TGTGCCAGCACCCTTTACGGTTCTAACACTGAAGCTTTCTTT. Protein sequence: CASTLYGSNTEAFF.

This clone rates as medium-sized. The chain joins TRBV7-9 to TRBJ2-7, with 10 bases that match TRBD2. V was pared by 5 bases and J by 0 bases, with 10 bases of the junction left unmatched. The CDR3 covers 17 residues. Per germline, CDR1 SEHNR and CDR2 FQNEAQ (reference sequence). The CDR3 DNA is TGTGCCAGCAGCCCCGGTAGCGGGGGGTTAAGCTCCTACGAGCAGTACTTC. Amino acids: CASSPGSGGLSSYEQYF. Supplemented by reference TRBV7-9 and TRBJ2-7, the full variable domain reads DTGVSQNPRHKITKRGQNVTFRCDPISEHNRLYWYRQTLGQGPEFLTYFQNEAQLEKSRLLSDRFSAERPKGSFSTLEIQRTEQGDSAMYLCASSPGSGGLSSYEQYFGPGTRLTVT.

The V gene is TRBV2, the J gene TRBJ2-1, with 11 bases identical to TRBD2. Looked up from germline, CDR1 is SNHLY and CDR2 is FYNNEI. CDR3 length equals 14 residues. Unmatched junction bases numbered 5, after V lost 8 bases and J lost 5 bases. Written as DNA, the CDR3 is TGTGCCAGCGGACTAGCGGGCAACCACAATGAGCAGTTCTTC. Translating it yields CASGLAGNHNEQFF.

The gene calls are TRBV5-4 and TRBJ2-7; 10 bases are a match to TRBD1. The CDR3 is made up of 14 amino acids. Germline V lookup: CDR1 SGHNT, CDR2 YYREEE (reference sequence). V gave up 7 bases and J gave up 4 bases; unmatched junction bases: 8. The CDR3 sequence is CASSTGTGVYEQYF. Here the CDR3 DNA reads TGTGCCAGCTCAACCGGGACAGGGGTTTACGAGCAGTACTTC.

This clone is medium-sized within its sample. J is TRBJ1-5 and V is TRBV12-5; D uncertain. Germline lookup yields CDR1 LGHNT and CDR2 FRNRAP. Deletions cut 0 bases from V and 4 bases from J, with 16 bases between. CDR3 length: 17 residues. The CDR3 loop is CASGLVTTGNQNQPQHF. The DNA for the CDR3 is TGTGCTAGTGGTTTGGTCACCACCGGGAACCAGAATCAGCCCCAGCATTTT.

The gene calls are TRBV5-4 and TRBJ2-5; 7 bases agree with TRBD2. The CDR3 runs 17 residues. Germline CDR1 is SGHNT and CDR2 is YYREEE (reference sequence). Unmatched junction bases numbered 13, after V lost 3 bases and J lost 2 bases. The CDR3 is CASSWRSGGGPQETQYF. Here the CDR3 DNA reads TGTGCCAGCAGCTGGAGGTCGGGGGGAGGGCCACAAGAGACCCAGTACTTC.

The gene calls are TRBV19 and TRBJ1-2; D perhaps matches TRBD1 (5 bases). Between the trimmed V and J ends, which lost 6 bases and 6 bases, there was a span of 11 bases. This CDR3 spans 12 amino acids. CDR1 LNHDA and CDR2 SQIVND come from the germline V gene (reference sequence). The CDR3 spells CASRIGQHGYTF. The DNA for the CDR3 is TGTGCCAGTAGGATCGGACAACATGGCTACACCTTC.

The chain is built from TRBV2 and TRBJ2-5; D tentatively fits TRBD1 or TRBD2 (6 bases each). The V and J ends lost 3 bases and 5 bases respectively, with 19 bases between them. The germline V gene encodes CDR1 SNHLY and CDR2 FYNNEI. The length of the CDR3 is 16 residues. CDR3: CASSDPMLGGSETQYF. The CDR3 nucleotides are TGTGCCAGCAGTGACCCGATGTTGGGGGGCTCGGAGACCCAGTACTTC.

This chain uses TRBV30 with TRBJ1-4, with D hard to call. The V gene's germline CDR1 is GTSNPN and CDR2 SVGIG (reference sequence). Trimming shortened V by 0 bases and J by 0 bases, and 11 bases separated the two germline ends. This CDR3 contains 16 residues. CDR3 in DNA: TGTGCCTGGAGTGTCGGGCATCAAGCAACTAATGAAAAACTGTTTTTT. Encoded protein: CAWSVGHQATNEKLFF.

The CDR3 region is CATSTGVYQPQHF. CDR3 sequence (DNA): TGTGCCACCAGCACCGGGGTTTATCAGCCCCAGCATTTT. This chain uses TRBV15 with TRBJ1-5; D uncertain. CDR1 and CDR2 (germline): LNHNV, YYDKDF (reference sequence). The CDR3 contains 13 residues. The ends were cut back, 4 bases at V and 5 bases at J, with 9 bases in the middle.

The V gene is TRBV28, the J gene TRBJ1-1, with D possibly matching TRBD1 (5 bases). Looked up from germline, CDR1 is MDHEN and CDR2 is SYDVKM. Trimming took off 6 bases at V and 0 bases at J, with 20 bases between the two ends. The CDR3 is 17 amino acids. The CDR3 loop reads CASSGAVADIMNTEAFF. The DNA of the CDR3 is TGTGCCAGCAGCGGGGCCGTCGCGGATATAATGAACACTGAAGCTTTCTTT.

The chain carries TRBV9 and TRBJ1-1; D gene ambiguous. CDR1 is SGDLS, CDR2 YYNGEE, per germline. This CDR3 has 15 amino acids. The V and J ends lost 2 bases and 1 base respectively, with 12 bases between them. The CDR3 spells CASSVLADKNTEAFF. In DNA form, the CDR3 reads TGTGCCAGCAGCGTGCTGGCTGATAAGAACACTGAAGCTTTCTTT.

The chain combines TRBV19 with TRBJ1-1, with D uncertain. CDR1 and CDR2 from the germline V gene are LNHDA and SQIVND (reference sequence). CDR3 size: 13 residues. Trimming shortened V by 1 base and J by 1 base, and 4 bases separated the two germline ends. The CDR3 sequence is CASSIVANTEAFF. The CDR3 coding sequence is TGTGCCAGTAGTATAGTGGCGAACACTGAAGCTTTCTTT.

The J gene is TRBJ2-1, the V gene TRBV6-5, with 9 positions matching TRBD2. V was pared by 5 bases and J by 0 bases, with 2 bases of the junction left unmatched. The CDR3 totals 15 residues. Germline V gene sequence: CDR1 MNHEY, CDR2 SVGAGI. The CDR3 coding sequence is TGTGCCAGCAGTCGTAGCGGGAGCTCCTACAATGAGCAGTTCTTC. Amino acids: CASSRSGSSYNEQFF.

The chain is built from TRBV5-6 and TRBJ2-3; D unresolved. This CDR3 is built from 12 residues. Trimming took 2 bases from V and 8 from J, leaving 9 bases between them. Germline V CDR1 and CDR2: SGHDT, YYEEEE. The CDR3 DNA is TGTGCCAGCAGCTTAAATAGCTTTACGCAGTATTTT. Translated: CASSLNSFTQYF.

This chain links TRBV27 with TRBJ1-4; no clear D. Germline CDR1 is MNHEY and CDR2 is SMNVEV (reference sequence). V was cut by 1 base and J by 0 bases, with 9 bases left in between. There are 16 residues in the CDR3. The CDR3 DNA is TGTGCCAGCAGTTTATATGCGGGCGCAACTAATGAAAAACTGTTTTTT. Amino acid sequence: CASSLYAGATNEKLFF.

This clone has a single count. This chain's CDR3 is CASSLGTSGNEQFF. For the CDR3, the DNA is TGTGCCAGCAGCTTAGGGACTAGCGGTAATGAGCAGTTCTTC. The V and J genes are TRBV7-8 and TRBJ2-1, with 10 nucleotides matching TRBD2. The CDR3 covers 14 residues. Germline CDR1 and CDR2: SGHVS and FQNEAQ. The V segment lost 1 base and the J segment 7 bases; nucleotides outside the gene matches: 1. Full variable domain (rest looked up from reference TRBV7-8 and TRBJ2-1): GAGVSQSPRYKVAKRGQDVALRCDPISGHVSLFWYQQALGQGPEFLTYFQNEAQLDKSGLPSDRFFAERPEGSVSTLKIQRTQQEDSAVYLCASSLGTSGNEQFFGPGTRLTVL.

The chain combines TRBV28 with TRBJ1-1, with 8 bases fitting TRBD1. V gave up 5 bases and J gave up 1 base; unmatched junction bases: 12. This CDR3 comprises 17 residues. Germline V CDR1 and CDR2: MDHEN, SYDVKM. In nucleotides, the CDR3 is TGTGCCAGCAGTCTGGGACAGGCCCTTGGTAGGAACACTGAAGCTTTCTTT. This encodes CASSLGQALGRNTEAFF.

This clone was seen only a few times. The chain has TRBV7-3 and TRBJ2-7; D gene uncertain. V was pared by 6 bases and J by 1 base, with 13 bases between. Germline V gives CDR1 SGHTA, CDR2 FQGTGA. The CDR3 runs to 14 residues. In DNA form, the CDR3 reads TGTGCCAGCAGTAATAGTATAGATTCCTACGAGCAGTACTTC. This codes for CASSNSIDSYEQYF.

This clone has more than one count but fewer than ten. Here the CDR3 reads CASSEYWEDTQYF. CDR3 bases: TGTGCCAGCAGTGAATATTGGGAGGATACGCAGTATTTT. V usage is TRBV2 and J usage is TRBJ2-3, with D tentatively TRBD2 (5 bases). Germline V gene data show CDR1 as SNHLY and CDR2 as FYNNEI. The length of the CDR3 is 13 residues. Between the trimmed V and J ends, which lost 2 bases and 6 bases, there was a span of 9 bases.

This clone was found a few times. This sequence joins TRBV19 and TRBJ2-1, with 8 bases matching TRBD2. Germline V gene sequence: CDR1 LNHDA, CDR2 SQIVND (reference sequence). Losses at the gene ends were 6 bases for V and 15 bases for J; bases not matched to a gene: 7. CDR3 length: 11 residues. The CDR3 spells CASRGTGGRFF. The CDR3 DNA reads as TGTGCCAGTAGGGGCACGGGGGGGCGGTTCTTC. Supplemented by reference TRBV19 and TRBJ2-1, the full variable domain reads DGGITQSPKYLFRKEGQNVTLSCEQNLNHDAMYWYRQDPGQGLRLIYYSQIVNDFQKGDIAEGYSVSREKKESFPLTVTSAQKNPTAFYLCASRGTGGRFFGPGTRLTVL.

V and J are TRBV5-6 and TRBJ2-1, with 8 bases lining up with TRBD1. V gave up 0 bases and J gave up 8 bases; unmatched junction bases: 4. CDR3 length equals 14 residues. Germline V lookup: CDR1 SGHDT, CDR2 YYEEEE. The CDR3 loop reads CASSLAGQGYEQFF. The CDR3 nucleotides read TGTGCCAGCAGCTTGGCTGGACAGGGCTATGAGCAGTTCTTC.

This chain connects TRBV19 to TRBJ1-1; D not resolved. The CDR3 extends over 12 amino acids. The germline gives CDR1 LNHDA, CDR2 SQIVND (reference sequence). Trimming removed 4 bases from V and 3 bases from J, with 6 bases in between. The CDR3 DNA reads TGTGCCAGTAGTACGGGGTACACTGAAGCTTTCTTT. It encodes CASSTGYTEAFF.

This chain connects TRBV5-1 to TRBJ2-7; possible D gene TRBD1, 5 bases. V was shortened by 0 bases and J by 2 bases, with 12 bases between the two germline ends. The CDR3 is made up of 15 amino acids. Germline CDR1 reads SGHRS; CDR2 reads YFSETQ. The CDR3 protein is CASSLDPGLAYEQYF. The CDR3 nucleotides read TGCGCCAGCAGCTTGGACCCAGGGTTAGCCTACGAGCAGTACTTC.